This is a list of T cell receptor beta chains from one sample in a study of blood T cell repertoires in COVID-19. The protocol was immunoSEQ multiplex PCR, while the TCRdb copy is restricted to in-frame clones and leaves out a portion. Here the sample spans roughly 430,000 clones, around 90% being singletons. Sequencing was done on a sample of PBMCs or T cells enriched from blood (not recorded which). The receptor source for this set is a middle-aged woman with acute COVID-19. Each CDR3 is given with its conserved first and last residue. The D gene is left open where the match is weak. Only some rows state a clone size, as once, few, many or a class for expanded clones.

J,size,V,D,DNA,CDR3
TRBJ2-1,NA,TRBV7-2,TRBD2,TGTGCCAGCAGCTTAACTAGCGGGGGAATCGGCCTCTACAATGAGCAGTTCTTC,CASSLTSGGIGLYNEQFF
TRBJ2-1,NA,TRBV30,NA,TGTGCCTGGAGTGAGGGTAGCGGCTCCTACAATGAGCAGTTCTTC,CAWSEGSGSYNEQFF
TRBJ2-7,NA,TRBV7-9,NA,TGTGCCAGCAGCTTAAACGGTCCGCGGGAGCAGTACTTC,CASSLNGPREQYF
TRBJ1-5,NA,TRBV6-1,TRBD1,TGTGCCAGCAGTGCCCGACCGGGACAGGGGGGGTATGACAATCAGCCCCAGCATTTT,CASSARPGQGGYDNQPQHF
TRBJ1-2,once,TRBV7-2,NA,TGTGCCAGCAGCTTCTTATTGACAGGAATGTCCATGGGCTACACCTTC,CASSFLLTGMSMGYTF
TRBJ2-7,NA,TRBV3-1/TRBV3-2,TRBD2,TGTGCCAGCAGCCCCCTAGCGGGGGATCCGCGCGAGCAGTACTTC,CASSPLAGDPREQYF
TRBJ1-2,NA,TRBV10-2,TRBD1,TGCGCCAGCAGCCCGACAGGGGGCGGCTATGGCTACACCTTC,CASSPTGGGYGYTF
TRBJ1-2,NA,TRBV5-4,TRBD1,TGTGCCAGCAGCTATTTCGACAGGGGTTATGGCTACACCTTC,CASSYFDRGYGYTF
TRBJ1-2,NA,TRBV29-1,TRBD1,TGCAGCGTTGAAGATGACAGGGTCGTTGGCTACACCTTC,CSVEDDRVVGYTF
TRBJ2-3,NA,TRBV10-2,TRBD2,TGCGCCAGCAGTGATCCTTTTAGTAGCGGGGGAAAAGAAACTTATGGCACAGATACGCAGTATTTT,CASSDPFSSGGKETYGTDTQYF
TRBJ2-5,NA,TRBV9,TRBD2,TGTGCCAGCAGCTTGGGACTACAAGAGACCCAGTACTTC,CASSLGLQETQYF
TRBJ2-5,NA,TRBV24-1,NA,TGTGCCACCAGTGATTCCCGGCCCGGGGGGCTCGGAGAGACCCAGTACTTC,CATSDSRPGGLGETQYF
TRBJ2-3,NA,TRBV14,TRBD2,TGTGCCAGCAAAGCGGGGGTTCCAGATACGCAGTATTTT,CASKAGVPDTQYF
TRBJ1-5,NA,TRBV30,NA,TGTGCCTGGAGTCTCGGGATGAGTGGCAATCAGCCCCAGCATTTT,CAWSLGMSGNQPQHF
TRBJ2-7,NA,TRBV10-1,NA,TGCGCCAGCAGTGAGGCGGCCTATTCCTACGAGCAGTACTTC,CASSEAAYSYEQYF
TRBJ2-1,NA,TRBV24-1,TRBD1,TGTGCCACCAGTGACCCCGGGACAGGGTACGAGCAGTTCTTC,CATSDPGTGYEQFF
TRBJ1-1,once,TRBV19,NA,TGTGCCAGTAGTATAAAGTCCCGAGGCCCGATGGCTGAAGCTTTCTTT,CASSIKSRGPMAEAFF
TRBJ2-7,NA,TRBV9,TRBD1,TGTGCCAGCAGCATACTTCCGGGACAGGCCTACGAGCAGTACTTC,CASSILPGQAYEQYF
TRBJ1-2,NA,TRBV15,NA,TGTGCCACCAGCACGGAGCGACGGAATGGCTACACCTTC,CATSTERRNGYTF
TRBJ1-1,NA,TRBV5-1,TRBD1,TGCGCCAGCAGCGGTGACAGGGGGCGGGTTGAAGCTTTCTTT,CASSGDRGRVEAFF
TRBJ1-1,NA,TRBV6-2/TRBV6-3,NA,TGTGCCAGCAGTTACTCGGGCACAGGGTTAAACACTGAAGCTTTCTTT,CASSYSGTGLNTEAFF
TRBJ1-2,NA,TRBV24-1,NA,TGTGCCACCAGTGATGACAGGCGAAACTATGGCTACACCTTC,CATSDDRRNYGYTF
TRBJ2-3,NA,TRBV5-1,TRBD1,TGCGCCAGCAAACTGACAGGGGGCTGGGGGGATACGCAGTATTTT,CASKLTGGWGDTQYF
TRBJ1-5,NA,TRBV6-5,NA,TGTGCCAGCCACTCACAGGGTCATAGCAATCAGCCCCAGCATTTT,CASHSQGHSNQPQHF
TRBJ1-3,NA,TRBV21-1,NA,TGTGCCAGCAGCAAAGGGGGAGTCGGGGAAAGGGTGTCTGGAAACACCATATATTTT,CASSKGGVGERVSGNTIYF
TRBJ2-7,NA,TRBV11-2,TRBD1,TGTGCCAGCAGCTTAGGGACAGGGTTTTTCACCTACGAGCAGTACTTC,CASSLGTGFFTYEQYF
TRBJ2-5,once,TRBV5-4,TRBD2,TGTGCCAGCAGCCAGCGGGGAGCAGAGACCCAGTACTTC,CASSQRGAETQYF
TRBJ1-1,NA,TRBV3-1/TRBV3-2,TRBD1,TGTGCCAGCAGCCAATATACAGGGGGCACTGAAGCTTTCTTT,CASSQYTGGTEAFF
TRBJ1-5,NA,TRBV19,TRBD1,TGTGCCAGTAGTATAGACGCAACAGGGGGGCTAGTTGGCAATCAGCCCCAGCATTTT,CASSIDATGGLVGNQPQHF
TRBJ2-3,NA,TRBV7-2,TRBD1,TGTGCCAGCAGCTTTATAACAGGGGTCTACACAGATACGCAGTATTTT,CASSFITGVYTDTQYF
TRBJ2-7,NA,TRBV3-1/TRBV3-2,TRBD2,TGTGCCAGCAGCCAAGATTGGGATAGCGGGGGGTACGAGCAGTACTTC,CASSQDWDSGGYEQYF
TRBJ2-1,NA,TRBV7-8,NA,TGTGCCAGCAGCTTAAACGGGGGGCGGAATGAGCAGTTCTTC,CASSLNGGRNEQFF
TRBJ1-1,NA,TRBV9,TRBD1,TGTGCCAGCAGCGTGACAGGGGGCGTCGTCACTGAAGCTTTCTTT,CASSVTGGVVTEAFF
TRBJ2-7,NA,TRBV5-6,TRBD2,TGTGCCAGCAGCTCTGGCGGGGGGTACGAGCAGTACTTC,CASSSGGGYEQYF
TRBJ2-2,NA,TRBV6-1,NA,TGTGCCAGCAGTGTGGGTGAGCTGTGGTTAGCTGTCGGGGAGCTGTTTTTT,CASSVGELWLAVGELFF
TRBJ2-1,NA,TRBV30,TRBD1,TGTGCCTGGAGTGTACTTTTCAGGGGGCAGGATGAGCAGTTCTTC,CAWSVLFRGQDEQFF
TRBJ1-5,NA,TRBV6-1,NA,TGTGCCAGCAGTGACAGGAGGAATCAGCCCCAGCATTTT,CASSDRRNQPQHF
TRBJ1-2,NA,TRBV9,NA,TGTGCCAGCAGCGTTGGACAACCTTTATATGGCTACACCTTC,CASSVGQPLYGYTF
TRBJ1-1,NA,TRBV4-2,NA,TGTGCCAGCAGCCAAGAGCGGGACGTCTTCACTGAAGCTTTCTTT,CASSQERDVFTEAFF
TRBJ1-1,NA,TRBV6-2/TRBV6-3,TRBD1,TGTGCCAGCAGTTACGGACAGGACCTGATGAACACTGAAGCTTTCTTT,CASSYGQDLMNTEAFF
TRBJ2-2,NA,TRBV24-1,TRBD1,TGTGCCACCAGGGGGACAGGGAAGCCCGGGGAGCTGTTTTTT,CATRGTGKPGELFF